This T cell receptor beta chain was captured in a study of cytomegalovirus exposure and HLA in healthy donors. Study-level findings and limits: Productive rates of about 90% or about 30% were seen for most TCR beta V segments in an earlier analysis.

The V gene's germline CDR1 is SGHVS and CDR2 FQNEAQ. The CDR3 contains 19 residues. V was trimmed by 3 bases and J by 0 bases, leaving 21 bases between them. Worth noting for this clone: The antigen remains unidentified.

The PCR had 60 Vbeta and 13 Jbeta primers. Produced via immunoSEQ multiplex PCR; TCRdb's table is partial and in-frame only. The table has around 110,000 clones, roughly 72% seen once. Although they were nominally healthy when sampled, donors likely had unrecorded immune exposures. The specimen was PBMCs. The receptor comes from a man younger than 40 in good health and CMV-seronegative. The chain couples TRBV7-8 to TRBJ2-1; weak D call: TRBD2 (5 bases). This CDR3 is CASSFPRKMEVNSYNEQFF. In DNA form, the CDR3 reads TGTGCCAGCAGCTTTCCCCGAAAGATGGAGGTGAACTCCTACAATGAGCAGTTCTTC.